The table lists the clone carrying this T cell receptor (beta chain) with a few counts. Its antigen remains unknown. This sample was included in a study of T cell repertoires in cytomegalovirus infection. On the study more broadly: CMV infection and matching HLA type were both indicated by public TCR beta signatures.

Germline V gene data show CDR1 as SEHNR and CDR2 as FQNEAQ (reference sequence). V dropped 9 bases and J dropped 0; count of bases not matched to a gene: 17. CDR3 length: 19 residues. TCRdb called the reads again in MiXCR, with one record for every CDR3 protein. The data show roughly 500,000 distinct CDR3 sequences, roughly a third seen once. The sample consisted of cultured PBMCs, taken from culture after CMV antigen stimulation. This receptor was identified in a human donor in good health (CMV status not recorded). Some clones in this sample may be carry-over from other donors' samples. The rearrangement links TRBV7-9 to TRBJ2-2; 9 positions agree with TRBD1. The CDR3 DNA sequence: TGTGCCAGTTGCCGAGAGAGGACAGGGGAGCGAACGAACACCGGGGAGCTGTTTTTT. It is translated as CASCRERTGERTNTGELFF.